This T cell receptor (beta chain) was identified during a study of identical twins. There are 15 residues in the CDR3. The trim removed 5 bases at V and 0 bases at J, leaving 6 bases unmatched. Germline CDR1 and CDR2: MNHNS and SASEGT. TCRdb analysed the 5' RACE reads with MiXCR anew, one entry per CDR3 protein. This sample has under 250,000 distinct CDR3 sequences, with about 13% found just once. General study points: Out-of-frame sharing of TCR alpha in monozygotic twins was underestimated by models.

Comments on this clonotype: Its matching antigen is unknown.

The same specimen was also included in a second study, on yellow fever vaccine responses in identical twins.

The sequence was obtained from a woman under 30 in good health. Material: memory (CD45RO+) T cells sorted from blood. The chain recombines TRBV6-1 with TRBJ2-5; 7 bases are shared with TRBD1. Here the CDR3 DNA reads TGTGCCAGCAGTCGACAGGGTCAGGACCAAGAGACCCAGTACTTC. This gives the protein CASSRQGQDQETQYF.